The 18 T cell receptor beta chains listed next were all sequenced from one sample in a study of blood T cell repertoires in COVID-19. Clones were read by immunoSEQ multiplex PCR, and TCRdb kept only the in-frame ones, dropping some. Seen here are roughly 30,000 clones, roughly 87% observed once, and the top ten hold 20% to 30%. Sequencing was carried out using peripheral blood. The receptors shown here come from a human donor in a cohort sampled during active COVID-19.

The genes are TRBV6-6 and TRBJ2-5; 8 bases agree with TRBD2. The CDR3 totals 12 residues. Germline trimming cut 6 bases from V and 5 bases from J; bases unmatched to any gene: 2. Germline V gene sequence: CDR1 MNHNY, CDR2 SVGAGI (reference sequence). CDR3 sequence: CASRSGGETQYF. The DNA for the CDR3 is TGTGCCAGCAGATCGGGGGGGGAGACCCAGTACTTC.

The J gene is TRBJ2-3, the V gene TRBV5-1; 12 nucleotides match TRBD2. J lost 5 bases, V lost 4 bases, and 8 bases had no gene match. Per germline, CDR1 SGHRS and CDR2 YFSETQ. The CDR3 extends over 16 amino acids. The CDR3 bases are TGCGCCAGCAGCCTGCTAGCGGGGGGGCAGGGAGATACGCAGTATTTT. Translating gives CASSLLAGGQGDTQYF.

This chain connects TRBV7-2 to TRBJ1-2; possible D gene TRBD1, 5 bases. Trimming removed 5 bases at V and 0 bases at J, with 19 bases between. The CDR3 runs to 17 residues. Per germline, CDR1 SGHTA and CDR2 FQGNSA. The CDR3 spells CASSPQAGHLPNYGYTF. DNA of the CDR3: TGTGCCAGCAGCCCCCAGGCAGGACATTTACCTAACTATGGCTACACCTTC.

The chain combines TRBV5-1 with TRBJ2-3; D possibly corresponds to TRBD2 (5 bases). Trimming took 0 bases from V and 1 from J, leaving 6 bases between them. Looked up from germline, CDR1 is SGHRS and CDR2 is YFSETQ. There are 14 residues in the CDR3. The CDR3 DNA reads TGCGCCAGCAGCTTGGGGGGAGGCACAGATACGCAGTATTTT. This codes for CASSLGGGTDTQYF.

The V and J genes are TRBV6-5 and TRBJ2-3; tentatively, D is TRBD2 (6 bases). V was trimmed by 4 bases and J by 4 bases, leaving 15 bases between them. Germline CDR1 reads MNHEY; CDR2 reads SVGAGI. The CDR3 covers 15 residues. CDR3 loop: CASSLLGLPADTQYF. CDR3 coding DNA: TGTGCCAGCAGTTTGCTGGGACTCCCCGCAGATACGCAGTATTTT.

The V call is TRBV7-8, the J call TRBJ2-3; 12 bases match TRBD2. V shed 2 bases and J 2 bases; nucleotides not matched to a gene: 5. The CDR3 runs 17 residues. Germline CDR1 SGHVS, CDR2 FQNEAQ. CDR3 sequence reads: CASSLRGTSGFTDTQYF. The CDR3 DNA reads as TGTGCCAGCAGCTTAAGGGGGACTAGCGGGTTCACAGATACGCAGTATTTT.

This clone has a handful of counts. This chain links TRBV7-6 with TRBJ2-7, with D unresolved. The germline gives CDR1 SGHVS, CDR2 FNYEAQ. V was clipped by 5 bases and J by 0 bases, with 14 bases between them. This CDR3 region has 15 residues. For the CDR3, the DNA is TGTGCCAGCAGCCCTCTGAGTACGGGCTCCTACGAGCAGTACTTC. Translating it yields CASSPLSTGSYEQYF.

Within the sample, this clone is medium-sized. The rearrangement joins TRBV18 to TRBJ1-4, with D tentatively TRBD1 (6 bases). Per the germline V gene, CDR1 is KGHSH and CDR2 is LQKENI. The ends were cut back, 0 bases at V and 12 bases at J, with 11 bases in the middle. CDR3 size: 13 residues. CDR3 protein: CASSPPAQGELFF. The DNA for the CDR3 is TGTGCCAGCTCACCACCCGCACAGGGAGAACTGTTTTTT.

The chain combines TRBV27 with TRBJ2-2, with D tentatively TRBD2 (6 bases). The CDR3 runs to 18 residues. The ends were cut back, 5 bases at V and 3 bases at J, with 22 bases in the middle. Per germline, CDR1 MNHEY and CDR2 SMNVEV (reference sequence). This CDR3 reads CASSTRLGRGGYTGELFF. For the CDR3, the DNA is TGTGCCAGCAGTACCCGCTTGGGGCGGGGCGGGTACACCGGGGAGCTGTTTTTT.

The CDR3 loop is CASSFNSPLHF. In DNA, the CDR3 is TGTGCCAGCTCGTTCAATTCACCCCTCCACTTT. This chain connects TRBV7-2 to TRBJ1-6; no clear D gene. The V and J ends lost 8 bases and 7 bases respectively, with 6 bases between them. This CDR3 has 11 amino acids. Germline V gives CDR1 SGHTA, CDR2 FQGNSA.

In its sample, this clone was seen once. This chain links TRBV27 with TRBJ2-1; 8 bases line up with TRBD2. The J segment lost 8 bases and the V segment lost 7 bases, leaving 13 bases of the junction unmatched. The CDR3 spans 15 residues. CDR1 is MNHEY and CDR2 is SMNVEV in the germline V gene (reference sequence). CDR3 DNA: TGTGCCAGCACCCCCGTAGCGGGGATTGTCTATGAGCAGTTCTTC. Translated, it gives CASTPVAGIVYEQFF.

The chain carries TRBV6-1 and TRBJ1-2; D is possibly TRBD1 (5 bases). Germline V gene data show CDR1 as MNHNS and CDR2 as SASEGT. V was clipped by 2 bases and J by 3 bases, with 10 bases between them. This CDR3 has 14 amino acids. DNA for the CDR3: TGTGCCAGCAGTGAAAGGAGGGGCTACTATGGCTACACCTTC. It codes for CASSERRGYYGYTF.

This clone was seen just once. The V and J genes are TRBV7-9 and TRBJ1-4; 7 nucleotides line up with TRBD1. Germline values: CDR1 SEHNR, CDR2 FQNEAQ (reference sequence). CDR3 length: 14 residues. Losses at the gene ends were 1 base for V and 4 bases for J; bases not matched to a gene: 0. The CDR3 region has the DNA TGTGCCAGCAGCTTAGGACAGGGTAATGAAAAACTGTTTTTT. As protein: CASSLGQGNEKLFF.

The genes are TRBV18 and TRBJ2-5; 9 bases map to TRBD1. V trimming: 4 bases; J trimming: 4 bases; junction bases outside the gene matches: 10. The germline gives CDR1 KGHSH, CDR2 LQKENI. This CDR3 has 16 residues. The chain's CDR3 is CASSRGPGQGLETQYF. CDR3 nucleotide sequence: TGTGCCAGCTCACGTGGGCCGGGACAGGGTTTAGAGACCCAGTACTTC.

This chain joins TRBV7-2 and TRBJ2-5, with D tentatively TRBD2 (6 bases). The V end lost 5 bases, the J end lost 2 bases, and 15 bases lay between the germline ends. Looked up from germline, CDR1 is SGHTA and CDR2 is FQGNSA. This CDR3 has 15 residues. The CDR3 reads CASSHPSDRQETQYF. The CDR3 DNA sequence: TGTGCCAGCAGCCACCCTAGCGATAGACAAGAGACCCAGTACTTC. Full variable domain (remainder filled in from reference TRBV7-2 and TRBJ2-5): GAGVSQSPSNKVTEKGKDVELRCDPISGHTALYWYRQSLGQGLEFLIYFQGNSAPDKSGLPSDRFSAERTGGSVSTLTIQRTQQEDSAVYLCASSHPSDRQETQYFGPGTRLLVL.

The chain links TRBV4-3 to TRBJ1-1, with D possibly matching TRBD1 (6 bases). This CDR3 comprises 15 residues. Trimming removed 1 base at V and 4 bases at J, with 13 bases between. Germline lookup yields CDR1 LGHNA and CDR2 YSLEER. The CDR3 DNA is TGCGCCAGCAGCCAAGGGGCTAAAGGGGGCACTGAAGCTTTCTTT. It translates to CASSQGAKGGTEAFF.

DNA for the CDR3: TGCGCCAGCTTCAACATTCGGGGGGCGAACACCGGGGAGCTGTTTTTT. Its translation: CASFNIRGANTGELFF. The rearrangement uses TRBV5-1 and TRBJ2-2, with 7 bases identical to TRBD2. J was trimmed by 0 bases and V by 7 bases; bases with no gene match: 9. Germline assignment: CDR1 SGHRS and CDR2 YFSETQ. The CDR3 has 16 amino acids.

This clone was counted between two and nine times. The chain has TRBV6-6 and TRBJ1-1; TRBD1 might be the D (5 bases). CDR1 is MNHNY, CDR2 SVGAGI, per germline (reference sequence). Trimming pared 6 bases from V and 5 bases from J, leaving 22 bases between. This CDR3 contains 16 residues. CDR3 sequence reads: CASRPTIGPGGTEAFF. CDR3 coding DNA: TGTGCCAGCAGGCCTACTATCGGACCCGGGGGGACTGAAGCTTTCTTT.